The rows below give T cell receptor beta chains drawn from one sample of a study of T cell responses to AZD1222 COVID-19 vaccine. Repertoires were generated with immunoSEQ multiplex PCR, while TCRdb's copy carries only in-frame clones and drops some. The sample consists of about 130,000 clones, about 93% of them appearing once. The starting material was peripheral blood, obtained on day 0 of AZD1222 vaccination. Receptor source: an adult in good health. Both conserved end residues are part of each CDR3. A D gene is named only where the DNA matches it firmly. Clone size, where shown, is once, few, many, or a class for clones that have expanded.

CDR3 DNA	CDR3 protein	D gene	clone size	V gene	J gene
TGTGCCAGCAGCCTCGCTCACAATGAGCAGTTCTTC	CASSLAHNEQFF	NA	NA	TRBV3-1/TRBV3-2	TRBJ2-1
TGCGCCAGCAGTTACCTTACAGGTTTTGCCGGAACTGAAGCTTTCTTT	CASSYLTGFAGTEAFF	NA	NA	TRBV5-1	TRBJ1-1
TGTGCCAGCACACAGGGAAACTATGGCTACACCTTC	CASTQGNYGYTF	NA	NA	TRBV13	TRBJ1-2
TGTGCCAGCTCCTGGACTAGCCCAAACTACGAGCAGTACTTC	CASSWTSPNYEQYF	TRBD2	NA	TRBV27	TRBJ2-7
TGCGCCAGCAGCGAACCCTCGGCGGGGAATTGGGATGAGCAGTTCTTC	CASSEPSAGNWDEQFF	NA	NA	TRBV5-1	TRBJ2-1
TGTGCCATCAGTCGCAACAGGGGGCAAGGTGACACTGAAGCTTTCTTT	CAISRNRGQGDTEAFF	TRBD1	NA	TRBV10-3	TRBJ1-1
TGTGCCAGCAGTGGGAGACAGGGGGCCTACGAGCAGTACTTC	CASSGRQGAYEQYF	TRBD1	NA	TRBV2	TRBJ2-7
TGTGCCAGCAGCTTTTGGAGGCGGGCCGGGGAGCTGTTTTTT	CASSFWRRAGELFF	NA	NA	TRBV5-6	TRBJ2-2
TGCGCCAGCAGCCAGAACGGGGGAGATTACAATGAGCAGTTCTTC	CASSQNGGDYNEQFF	NA	NA	TRBV5-1	TRBJ2-1
TGTGCCAGCAGCTCCAAAACCGGGGCCTACAATGAGCAGTTCTTC	CASSSKTGAYNEQFF	NA	NA	TRBV7-9	TRBJ2-1
TGCGCCAGCACCGTGAGCTGGGCTCCCCACGAGCAGTACTTC	CASTVSWAPHEQYF	NA	NA	TRBV4-1	TRBJ2-7
TGTGCCAGCAGCTTAACGTTTGGCAGGGCGGATGAGCAGTTCTTC	CASSLTFGRADEQFF	NA	NA	TRBV7-3	TRBJ2-1
TGTGCCAGCAGTCCAATATCGCTAAGTTCGAGGTCACCCCTCCACTTT	CASSPISLSSRSPLHF	NA	NA	TRBV27	TRBJ1-6
TGTGCCTGGAGTGCCCGGACCTCTGGAAACACCATATATTTT	CAWSARTSGNTIYF	NA	NA	TRBV30	TRBJ1-3
TGCGCCAGCAGCTTGGAGGGACAGGGAAACACCATATATTTT	CASSLEGQGNTIYF	TRBD1	NA	TRBV5-1	TRBJ1-3
TGTGCCTGGGAAACAGGGTTGCGAGGCTACACCTTC	CAWETGLRGYTF	NA	NA	TRBV30	TRBJ1-2
TGTGCCAGCATAGACAGGGAATGGTATAGCAATCAGCCCCAGCATTTT	CASIDREWYSNQPQHF	TRBD1	NA	TRBV28	TRBJ1-5
TGTGCCAGCAGTGCAGGAGGGGAGAACACTGAAGCTTTCTTT	CASSAGGENTEAFF	NA	NA	TRBV6-4	TRBJ1-1
TGTGCCTGGAGTGGGCAGGGGGCCTACAATGAGCAGTTCTTC	CAWSGQGAYNEQFF	TRBD1	once	TRBV30	TRBJ2-1
TGTGCCAGCAGCCCAAGCGGGGGGCGCCAAGAGACCCAGTACTTC	CASSPSGGRQETQYF	TRBD2	NA	TRBV5-4	TRBJ2-5
TGTGCCAGCAGTGAAGCGTTAGGGGGCAATGAAAAACTGTTTTTT	CASSEALGGNEKLFF	TRBD1	NA	TRBV6-1	TRBJ1-4
TGTGCCAGCACCACAAGAGGCCGACGGAGCTCCTACGAGCAGTACTTC	CASTTRGRRSSYEQYF	NA	NA	TRBV13	TRBJ2-7
TGTGCCAGCAGTGAACAGGGGATGAGCAATCAGCCCCAGCATTTT	CASSEQGMSNQPQHF	NA	once	TRBV2	TRBJ1-5
TGTGCCTGGAGTTTGGTGAGACACACTGAAGCTTTCTTT	CAWSLVRHTEAFF	NA	NA	TRBV30	TRBJ1-1
TGTGCCAGCAGTTCCCCTAGCGGGGGTTTCACAGATACGCAGTATTTT	CASSSPSGGFTDTQYF	TRBD2	once	TRBV6-6	TRBJ2-3
TGTGCCAGCAGCCCAAGAACACGACAAGAGACCCAGTACTTC	CASSPRTRQETQYF	NA	NA	TRBV7-2	TRBJ2-5
TGTGCCAGCAGTTTCCAGGGAGCGTATGGCTACACCTTC	CASSFQGAYGYTF	NA	few	TRBV27	TRBJ1-2
TGTGCCAGCAGTTTACGGGGGAGAGAGCAGTACTTC	CASSLRGREQYF	NA	NA	TRBV27	TRBJ2-7
TGTGCCAGCAGCCCCGGGTTCACCTACGAGCAGTACTTC	CASSPGFTYEQYF	NA	NA	TRBV7-2	TRBJ2-7
TGTGCCAGCAGCTTGGATGATAGATCTGGAAACACCATATATTTT	CASSLDDRSGNTIYF	NA	NA	TRBV5-4	TRBJ1-3
TGCGCCAGCAGCTTGGTTGGGACGGATGGAAACACCATATATTTT	CASSLVGTDGNTIYF	NA	NA	TRBV5-1	TRBJ1-3
TGTGCCGAAGGTAGTTCACCCCTCCACTTT	CAEGSSPLHF	NA	few	TRBV30	TRBJ1-6
TGTGCCAGCAGTGAAGCGAGAGGACCTTCACCCCTCCACTTT	CASSEARGPSPLHF	NA	NA	TRBV6-1	TRBJ1-6
TGTGCCAGCAGCTCGGGAGCGCGCTATGGCTACACCTTC	CASSSGARYGYTF	NA	NA	TRBV7-3	TRBJ1-2
TGTGCCAGCAGCATCGTGGGTTTGAACACTGAAGCTTTCTTT	CASSIVGLNTEAFF	NA	once	TRBV7-2	TRBJ1-1
TGTGCCAGCAGCCAAGAAGTAGCCAAAAACATTCAGTACTTC	CASSQEVAKNIQYF	NA	NA	TRBV4-2	TRBJ2-4
TGTGCCAGCTCAGGCGACAGGGACACTGAAGCTTTCTTT	CASSGDRDTEAFF	TRBD1	NA	TRBV18	TRBJ1-1
TGTGCCAGCAGGACAGGGGGGAGAAGTGGCTACACCTTC	CASRTGGRSGYTF	TRBD1	NA	TRBV6-5	TRBJ1-2
TGTGCCTGCCGGGGGCCGGGAGAGACCCAGTACTTC	CACRGPGETQYF	NA	NA	TRBV30	TRBJ2-5
TGTGCCTGGAGTTTCGGGGGGGAGAATGAAAAACTGTTTTTT	CAWSFGGENEKLFF	NA	NA	TRBV30	TRBJ1-4
TGTGCCAGCAGCTCCGGATCCTCTAGCGGGCAGTTCTTC	CASSSGSSSGQFF	TRBD2	once	TRBV9	TRBJ2-1
TGTGCCAGAAGCCCCAGGGGCCCTCTCCCCTACGAGCAGTACTTC	CARSPRGPLPYEQYF	NA	NA	TRBV7-5	TRBJ2-7